One and the same sample provided the 17 T cell receptor beta chains below, sequenced in a study of CD8 T cells in ankylosing spondylitis. Study results and caveats: Ankylosing spondylitis blood seemed to carry a telltale TCR beta motif made of several highly homologous variants.

TCRdb itself ran the 5' RACE reads through MiXCR, one entry per CDR3 protein. The data show 220,000 or so distinct CDR3 sequences, about 18% seen once. Their antigen targets remain unknown. The material sequenced was blood, either unsorted or a sorted T cell fraction (not recorded which). The origin of the receptors is a male donor with ankylosing spondylitis.

The chain is built from TRBV6-2 or TRBV6-3 and TRBJ2-2, with D hard to call. V gave up 7 bases and J gave up 6 bases, with 12 bases separating them. This CDR3 has 13 amino acids. From germline, CDR1 is MNHEY and CDR2 SVGEGT. The CDR3 sequence: CASTIGQPGELFF. DNA for the CDR3: TGTGCCAGCACGATAGGGCAGCCCGGGGAGCTGTTTTTT.

This clonotype was picked up a small number of times. This chain links TRBV6-1 with TRBJ1-2, with unresolved D. V lost 5 bases and J 6 bases, leaving 13 bases between the germline ends. The CDR3 has 13 amino acids. Germline lookup yields CDR1 MNHNS and CDR2 SASEGT. This CDR3 is CASSNGRWDGYTF. DNA for the CDR3: TGTGCCAGCAGTAATGGCAGGTGGGATGGCTACACCTTC.

This clonotype was recorded a few times. The rearrangement uses TRBV11-2 and TRBJ2-7; D is possibly TRBD2 (6 bases). CDR1 is SGHAT and CDR2 is FQNNGV in the germline V gene. There are 13 residues in the CDR3. V lost 5 bases and J 3 bases, leaving 11 bases between the germline ends. The CDR3 loop is CASSIGGNYEQYF. DNA of the CDR3: TGTGCCAGCAGCATCGGAGGGAACTACGAGCAGTACTTC.

The chain has TRBV7-8 and TRBJ2-3, with no clear D. This CDR3 region has 14 residues. V was pared by 5 bases and J by 6 bases, with 15 bases between. Germline V gives CDR1 SGHVS, CDR2 FQNEAQ. The CDR3 nucleotides are TGTGCCAGCAGCGGGGTTCCCTCCCGGGATACGCAGTATTTT. Translated, it gives CASSGVPSRDTQYF.

This clonotype was counted a few times. The rearrangement joins TRBV27 to TRBJ2-7; no clear D gene. Trimming removed 1 base from V and 6 bases from J, with 10 bases in between. Looked up from germline, CDR1 is MNHEY and CDR2 is SMNVEV (reference sequence). This CDR3 is 13 amino acids long. This CDR3 reads CASSLLVGSEQYF. As DNA, the CDR3 is TGTGCCAGCAGTTTATTGGTTGGGTCCGAGCAGTACTTC.

V usage is TRBV7-9 and J usage is TRBJ2-1; 7 bases match TRBD1. This CDR3 is 15 amino acids long. From germline, CDR1 is SEHNR and CDR2 FQNEAQ (reference sequence). V was pared by 4 bases and J by 2 bases, with 5 bases of the junction left unmatched. CDR3 protein: CASSSRDSTYNEQFF. CDR3 sequence (DNA): TGTGCCAGCAGCTCCCGGGACAGCACCTACAATGAGCAGTTCTTC. The entire variable domain, with the rest obtained from reference TRBV7-9 and TRBJ2-1, is as follows: DTGVSQNPRHKITKRGQNVTFRCDPISEHNRLYWYRQTLGQGPEFLTYFQNEAQLEKSRLLSDRFSAERPKGSFSTLEIQRTEQGDSAMYLCASSSRDSTYNEQFFGPGTRLTVL.

The chain uses TRBV27 and TRBJ2-3; no firm D call. Trimming cost V 2 bases and J 5 bases, with 11 bases left between them. Germline CDR1 is MNHEY and CDR2 is SMNVEV (reference sequence). The CDR3 covers 14 residues. The CDR3 nucleotides are TGTGCCAGCAGTTTAGTACGGTATGAAGATACGCAGTATTTT. Translation: CASSLVRYEDTQYF.

In its sample, this clonotype was seen a few times. The genes are TRBV29-1 and TRBJ2-5; the match to TRBD1 covers 10 bases. V dropped 0 bases and J dropped 3; count of bases not matched to a gene: 4. This CDR3 spans 15 amino acids. Germline assignment: CDR1 SQVTM and CDR2 ANQGSEA. The CDR3 sequence: CSVEDWDRGEETQYF. The CDR3 nucleotides are TGCAGCGTTGAAGATTGGGACAGGGGTGAAGAGACCCAGTACTTC.

V and J are TRBV12-3 or TRBV12-4 and TRBJ2-7; a weak D match, TRBD2 (5 bases). The CDR3 covers 11 residues. V was cut by 6 bases and J by 5 bases, with 8 bases left in between. The CDR3 loop is CASRGLDEQYF. CDR3 nucleotide sequence: TGTGCCAGCAGAGGACTGGACGAGCAGTACTTC.

This sequence joins TRBV20-1 and TRBJ2-3; D is possibly TRBD2 (5 bases). This CDR3 comprises 13 residues. The V and J ends lost 3 bases and 6 bases respectively, with 13 bases between them. Germline V CDR1 and CDR2: DFQATT, SNEGSKA (reference sequence). This chain's CDR3 is CSASELDRDTQYF. The DNA for the CDR3 is TGCAGTGCTAGTGAACTAGACCGGGATACGCAGTATTTT.

This clonotype has only a few counts. The chain uses TRBV5-1 and TRBJ2-7; 9 bases map to TRBD1. CDR3 length equals 15 residues. Germline V CDR1 and CDR2: SGHRS, YFSETQ. With 2 bases clipped from V and 2 bases from J, the junction kept 5 bases outside the gene matches. CDR3 nucleotide sequence: TGCGCCAGCAGCTTAGGGACAGGGAGCACCTACGAGCAGTACTTC. Residues: CASSLGTGSTYEQYF.

This chain links TRBV24-1 with TRBJ2-2; D not certain. Trimming took 1 base from V and 11 from J, leaving 4 bases between them. This CDR3 has 11 amino acids. The germline V gene has CDR1 KGHDR and CDR2 SFDVKD. The CDR3 sequence: CATSDLDELFF. CDR3 nucleotide sequence: TGTGCCACCAGTGATTTAGACGAGCTGTTTTTT.

The chain couples TRBV7-9 to TRBJ2-7; 15 bases are a match to TRBD2. The CDR3 covers 15 residues. The germline V gene encodes CDR1 SEHNR and CDR2 FQNEAQ (reference sequence). Losses at the gene ends were 5 bases for V and 5 bases for J; bases not matched to a gene: 4. Here the CDR3 DNA reads TGTGCCAGCAGCCCGGGACTAGCGGGAGGTAACGAGCAGTACTTC. It yields the protein CASSPGLAGGNEQYF.

Here the CDR3 DNA reads TGTGCCAGCAGTTGGTGGGACAGGGGATACGAGCAGTACTTC. Residues: CASSWWDRGYEQYF. The V and J genes are TRBV28 and TRBJ2-7, with 10 bases matching TRBD1. The CDR3 sequence is 14 residues long. The germline CDR1 and CDR2 sequences are MDHEN and SYDVKM. V was pared by 4 bases and J by 4 bases, with 4 bases of the junction left unmatched.

V usage is TRBV12-3 or TRBV12-4 and J usage is TRBJ2-3, with TRBD1 as a possible D gene (6 bases). V dropped 3 bases and J dropped 5 bases, with 15 bases sitting between them. The CDR3 loop spans 15 amino acids. CDR3 residues: CASSFWGQEEDTQYF. DNA for the CDR3: TGTGCCAGCAGTTTTTGGGGGCAGGAGGAAGATACGCAGTATTTT.

The CDR3, as DNA: TGCAGTGCTAGCCCCGGGACTCGGATCGGGGAGCAGTTCTTC. This codes for CSASPGTRIGEQFF. V is TRBV20-1 and J is TRBJ2-1; a possible D gene is TRBD2 (6 bases). The CDR3 is 14 amino acids. Germline CDR1 is DFQATT and CDR2 is SNEGSKA (reference sequence). V dropped 3 bases and J dropped 10 bases, with 19 bases sitting between them.

This clonotype was seen a handful of times. V gene TRBV10-3 combines with J gene TRBJ2-6; 12 bases agree with TRBD1. The CDR3 extends over 17 amino acids. The V and J ends lost 10 bases and 3 bases, in that order; junction bases with no gene match: 10. CDR1 ENHRY and CDR2 SYGVKD come from the germline V gene. CDR3 DNA: TGTGCCACCGACACCGGGACAGGGGGCATTGGGGCCAACGTCCTGACTTTC. This gives the protein CATDTGTGGIGANVLTF.